This TCR beta chain was sequenced for a study of vaccination effects on CD4 cells after COVID-19. Antigen-specific CD4+ T cells were expanded with viral peptide pools in the ViraFEST assay before sequencing. Once cultured for around 11 days, the cells underwent separation to obtain CD4+ T cells. This individual tested PCR-positive for SARS-CoV-2 infection between March and December 2020. The V gene end was trimmed by 5 bases and the J gene end by 6 bases; junction bases not matched to a gene: 11. This CDR3 spans 15 amino acids. CDR1 is LNHDA, CDR2 SQIVND, per germline (reference sequence). A few counts support this clone. What it binds is not known. Measured with immunoSEQ multiplex PCR; TCRdb has only the in-frame clones, and not every one. This repertoire shows under 65,000 clones, 76% found once; its top ten account for around 5.5%.

The starting material was CD4+ T cells from PBMCs cultured with HIV peptides, obtained before COVID-19 vaccination. Subset described: HIV-1 Nef peptide pool negative control/reference culture. The rearrangement links TRBV19 to TRBJ1-1, with 8 nucleotides matching TRBD1. The sequence came from a human donor who had a prior SARS-CoV-2 infection. The CDR3 here is CASSPRTGKDAEAFF. The CDR3 DNA follows: TGTGCCAGTAGTCCCCGGACAGGGAAGGATGCTGAAGCTTTCTTT.